This passage covers 20 T cell receptor beta chains from one sample sequenced in a study of OX40 agonist ivuxolimab in advanced cancers. Sequencing used immunoSEQ multiplex PCR; TCRdb keeps in-frame clones, though not all of them. The sample records about 68,000 clones, about 82% being singletons. The source was CD4+ or CD8+ T cells sorted from blood, collected in a trial of the OX40 agonist ivuxolimab. Source of these receptors: an adult with an advanced solid tumor such as melanoma, head and neck, liver or kidney cancer.

CDR3 in DNA: TGTGCCAGCAGTTCACAGATCTCTGGAAACACCATATATTTT. It encodes CASSSQISGNTIYF. The J gene is TRBJ1-3, the V gene TRBV27; D not certain. The CDR3 is 14 residues long. The germline V gene encodes CDR1 MNHEY and CDR2 SMNVEV (reference sequence). V was cut by 4 bases and J by 0 bases, with 7 bases left in between.

The rearrangement joins TRBV6-1 to TRBJ1-2; 10 nucleotides align to TRBD1. The CDR3 loop spans 14 amino acids. CDR1 and CDR2 (germline): MNHNS, SASEGT. Trimming at V came to 7 bases and at J to 2 bases, leaving 4 bases not matched to a gene. This CDR3 reads CASTPTGGNYGYTF. The CDR3 DNA is TGTGCCAGCACTCCGACAGGGGGCAACTATGGCTACACCTTC.

The rearrangement links TRBV6-1 to TRBJ1-5; the D gene is possibly TRBD1 (5 bases). Trimming cost V 5 bases and J 4 bases, with 9 bases left between them. The germline gives CDR1 MNHNS, CDR2 SASEGT. The CDR3 consists of 13 residues. CDR3 protein: CASSRDWNQPQHF. The CDR3 bases are TGTGCCAGCAGTCGGGACTGGAATCAGCCCCAGCATTTT.

This sequence joins TRBV18 and TRBJ2-7; perhaps TRBD1 as D (5 bases). Germline V CDR1 and CDR2: KGHSH, LQKENI. The CDR3 length is 13 residues. V lost 3 bases and J lost 1, with 7 bases in between. CDR3 protein: CASSPAGSYEQYF. The CDR3 DNA follows: TGTGCCAGCTCACCGGCAGGGTCCTACGAGCAGTACTTC.

The chain combines TRBV11-1 with TRBJ1-1, with D hard to call. With 3 bases removed from V and 0 bases from J, the gap between germline ends came to 8 bases. The CDR3 length is 14 residues. CDR1 and CDR2 (germline): SGHAT, FQDESV (reference sequence). CDR3 loop: CASSFDILNTEAFF. The DNA of the CDR3 is TGTGCCAGCAGCTTTGACATATTGAACACTGAAGCTTTCTTT.

This rearrangement joins TRBV7-2 to TRBJ2-1; 7 bases line up with TRBD1. J gave up 1 base and V 5 bases, and 5 bases lay outside the gene matches. Germline values: CDR1 SGHTA, CDR2 FQGNSA. This CDR3 contains 15 residues. CDR3 amino acids: CASSLTTGSYNEQFF. DNA for the CDR3: TGTGCCAGCAGCCTTACGACAGGGTCCTACAATGAGCAGTTCTTC.

The genes are TRBV9 and TRBJ2-5, with 7 bases matching TRBD2. Germline V gene sequence: CDR1 SGDLS, CDR2 YYNGEE. The CDR3 contains 16 residues. With 3 bases clipped from V and 1 base from J, the junction kept 9 bases outside the gene matches. The CDR3 loop reads CASSDGTASGQETQYF. CDR3 nucleotides: TGTGCCAGCAGCGATGGTACCGCTAGCGGCCAAGAGACCCAGTACTTC.

The gene calls are TRBV7-9 and TRBJ1-1, with D possibly matching TRBD1 (5 bases). The V end was cut by 2 bases, the J end by 3 bases, with 7 bases between. CDR1 is SEHNR, CDR2 FQNEAQ, per germline (reference sequence). The CDR3 runs 13 residues. In nucleotides, the CDR3 is TGTGCCAGCAGCTTATCGGGGGACACTGAAGCTTTCTTT. The encoded protein is CASSLSGDTEAFF.

The chain employs TRBV6-4 and TRBJ2-7, with TRBD2 as a possible D gene (6 bases). Per the germline V gene, CDR1 is MRHNA and CDR2 is SNTAGT. Trimming removed 7 bases from V and 2 bases from J, with 12 bases in between. There are 13 residues in the CDR3. The CDR3 reads CASKLADTYEQYF. CDR3 DNA: TGTGCCAGCAAGTTAGCGGATACCTACGAGCAGTACTTC.

V gene TRBV18 combines with J gene TRBJ1-4; no firm D call. The CDR3 has 14 residues. V was pared by 3 bases and J by 8 bases, with 13 bases between. Germline V lookup: CDR1 KGHSH, CDR2 LQKENI. The CDR3 protein is CASSPRAEAEKLFF. The CDR3 DNA reads as TGTGCCAGCTCACCCCGGGCAGAAGCGGAAAAACTGTTTTTT.

This CDR3 reads CASSYSPRQPQHF. In DNA form, the CDR3 reads TGTGCCAGCAGTTACTCCCCTCGCCAGCCCCAGCATTTT. The J gene is TRBJ1-5, the V gene TRBV6-5; D is uncertain. The length of the CDR3 is 13 residues. Germline V gene sequence: CDR1 MNHEY, CDR2 SVGAGI. The V gene lost 0 bases and the J gene lost 7 bases, with 7 bases spanning the gap.

The V and J genes are TRBV6-6 and TRBJ2-7; D may be TRBD1 (6 bases). The CDR3 totals 15 residues. In germline, CDR1 is MNHNY, CDR2 SVGAGI (reference sequence). Trimming removed 2 bases at V and 5 bases at J, with 16 bases between. The CDR3 DNA reads TGTGCCAGCAGTTACCCGGAAACAGGGACGGACGAGCAGTACTTC. Amino acids: CASSYPETGTDEQYF.

The chain has TRBV7-6 and TRBJ2-2; 12 nucleotides agree with TRBD2. This CDR3 comprises 15 residues. Trimming cost V 4 bases and J 6 bases; bases outside gene matches: 3. CDR1 is SGHVS, CDR2 FNYEAQ, per germline. The CDR3 DNA reads as TGTGCCAGCAGCTCCGGACTAGCGGGGCCCGGGGAGCTGTTTTTT. Translated: CASSSGLAGPGELFF.

This sequence joins TRBV5-1 and TRBJ1-1; the D is unclear. V was trimmed by 0 bases and J by 1 base, leaving 4 bases between them. Per germline, CDR1 SGHRS and CDR2 YFSETQ. The CDR3 has 13 amino acids. The CDR3 region has the DNA TGCGCCAGCAGCTTGGAGCCGAACACTGAAGCTTTCTTT. Translating it yields CASSLEPNTEAFF. Together with reference TRBV5-1 and TRBJ1-1, the CDR3 gives the full variable domain: KAGVTQTPRYLIKTRGQQVTLSCSPISGHRSVSWYQQTPGQGLQFLFEYFSETQRNKGNFPGRFSGRQFSNSRSEMNVSTLELGDSALYLCASSLEPNTEAFFGQGTRLTVV.

This rearrangement joins TRBV27 to TRBJ2-7; no reliable D call. The CDR3 contains 14 residues. Between the trimmed V and J ends, which lost 1 base and 6 bases, there was a span of 13 bases. CDR1 and CDR2 from the germline V gene are MNHEY and SMNVEV (reference sequence). CDR3 sequence reads: CASSLYGPGSEQYF. CDR3 coding DNA: TGTGCCAGCAGTTTATATGGCCCCGGGTCCGAGCAGTACTTC.

The genes are TRBV11-3 and TRBJ2-3; 7 bases are a match to TRBD2. The CDR3 extends over 17 amino acids. J gave up 2 bases and V 3 bases, and 11 bases lay outside the gene matches. Germline CDR1 and CDR2: SGHNT and YENEEA. CDR3 DNA sequence: TGTGCCAGCAGCTTGCTGGGAAGGGAGGGGCCCACAGATACGCAGTATTTT. This translates into CASSLLGREGPTDTQYF. Full variable domain (remainder filled in from reference TRBV11-3 and TRBJ2-3): EAGVVQSPRYKIIEKKQPVAFWCNPISGHNTLYWYLQNLGQGPELLIRYENEEAVDDSQLPKDRFSAERLKGVDSTLKIQPAELGDSAVYLCASSLLGREGPTDTQYFGPGTRLTVL.

This sequence joins TRBV19 and TRBJ2-6, with 7 bases matching TRBD2. This CDR3 comprises 17 residues. V lost 7 bases and J lost 2; bases outside the gene matches: 11. Germline V gene lookup returns CDR1 LNHDA and CDR2 SQIVND (reference sequence). The CDR3 bases are TGTGCCAGTAAGAGGGTGGCGGGAGCTACTGGGGCCAACGTCCTGACTTTC. Amino acids: CASKRVAGATGANVLTF.

V gene TRBV27 combines with J gene TRBJ1-4; D unresolved. The germline V gene has CDR1 MNHEY and CDR2 SMNVEV (reference sequence). The ends were cut back, 6 bases at V and 11 bases at J, with 22 bases in the middle. This CDR3 is built from 15 residues. CDR3 DNA: TGTGCCAGCAGCCCCACGCCGCGACCCTTAGCTAAACTGTTTTTT. Its protein is CASSPTPRPLAKLFF.

The V call is TRBV2, the J call TRBJ1-4, with 8 bases fitting TRBD1. This CDR3 has 14 amino acids. Trimming took 5 bases from V and 6 from J; bases not matched to a gene: 5. Germline CDR1 is SNHLY and CDR2 is FYNNEI. The CDR3 sequence is CASSPGQGDEKLFF. The CDR3 coding sequence is TGTGCCAGCAGTCCCGGACAGGGCGATGAAAAACTGTTTTTT. Drawing the rest from reference TRBV2 and TRBJ1-4, the complete variable domain is EPEVTQTPSHQVTQMGQEVILRCVPISNHLYFYWYRQILGQKVEFLVSFYNNEISEKSEIFDDQFSVERPDGSNFTLKIRSTKLEDSAMYFCASSPGQGDEKLFFGSGTQLSVL.

CDR3 bases: TGTGCCAGCAGCTTAACGGGGACCACGGGAGAGACCCAGTACTTC. Translation: CASSLTGTTGETQYF. The chain has TRBV7-3 and TRBJ2-5; D could derive from TRBD1 or TRBD2 (5 bases each). CDR1 is SGHTA and CDR2 is FQGTGA in the germline V gene. The CDR3 sequence is 15 residues long. Trimming took 0 bases from V and 4 from J, leaving 12 bases between them.